The 8 T cell receptor beta chains in this list originate from one sample, sequenced in a study of shared clonotypes between healthy human individuals. TCRdb's table, derived via immunoSEQ multiplex PCR, lists solely in-frame clones and lacks some. Of 1,400,000 or so clones listed, approximately 98.5% are singletons. Source material: naive CD4+ T cells sorted from blood. The subset denotes: CD45RA+ positively selected. The receptors derive from a man under 40 in good health.

This chain joins TRBV11-2 and TRBJ2-7; D is ambiguous. Trimming took 2 bases from V and 4 from J, leaving 9 bases between them. The CDR3 loop spans 13 amino acids. Germline CDR1 is SGHAT and CDR2 is FQNNGV. For the CDR3, the DNA is TGTGCCAGCAGCTTAATAGTAGATTACGAGCAGTACTTC. Translation gives CASSLIVDYEQYF.

This clone appeared once. V and J are TRBV13 and TRBJ2-5; 9 bases line up with TRBD2. This CDR3 is built from 18 residues. CDR1 PRHDT and CDR2 FYEKMQ come from the germline V gene (reference sequence). J lost 1 base, V lost 3 bases, and 12 bases had no gene match. Here the CDR3 DNA reads TGTGCCAGCAGCTTCCTCGTGCTAGCGGGGAAACTCCAAGAGACCCAGTACTTC. Protein: CASSFLVLAGKLQETQYF.

The chain couples TRBV2 to TRBJ1-2; the D is unclear. The germline gives CDR1 SNHLY, CDR2 FYNNEI. This CDR3 comprises 14 residues. The V gene lost 6 bases and the J gene lost 0 bases, with 11 bases spanning the gap. The CDR3 region has the DNA TGTGCCAGCAGGGAGGGCCTAGCTAACTATGGCTACACCTTC. Residues: CASREGLANYGYTF.

This clone came up once. The chain couples TRBV10-3 to TRBJ2-7; D is possibly TRBD2 (6 bases). Germline loops: CDR1 ENHRY, CDR2 SYGVKD. This CDR3 has 15 residues. The V gene lost 0 bases and the J gene lost 5 bases, with 14 bases spanning the gap. CDR3: CAISESRGRLHEQYF. CDR3 nucleotides: TGTGCCATCAGTGAGTCCAGAGGGAGGCTCCACGAGCAGTACTTC.

This clone appeared a single time. The V gene is TRBV27, the J gene TRBJ2-5; 10 nucleotides align to TRBD2. After removal of 5 bases from V and 5 bases from J, the junction contained 11 bases not matched to a gene. The CDR3 has 16 amino acids. Germline lookup yields CDR1 MNHEY and CDR2 SMNVEV (reference sequence). This CDR3 reads CASSPGGLAGAETQYF. The CDR3 DNA is TGTGCCAGCAGTCCGGGGGGCCTAGCGGGAGCGGAGACCCAGTACTTC.

This clone showed up just once. The V call is TRBV5-6, the J call TRBJ1-1; D possibly corresponds to TRBD1 (5 bases). The CDR3 is 13 amino acids. V gave up 3 bases and J gave up 7 bases, with 13 bases separating them. Germline V gene lookup returns CDR1 SGHDT and CDR2 YYEEEE. For the CDR3, the DNA is TGTGCCAGCAGCTGGGGCCGGGACGGTGAAGCTTTCTTT. Its protein product is CASSWGRDGEAFF.

Comments on this clone: This sample includes further DNA sequences coding for the same CDR3. J is TRBJ2-3 and V is TRBV28; 9 nucleotides agree with TRBD1. The trim removed 2 bases at V and 1 base at J, leaving 1 base unmatched. The length of the CDR3 is 15 residues. Germline V gene sequence: CDR1 MDHEN, CDR2 SYDVKM. The CDR3 nucleotides read TGTGCCAGCAGTTTAGGGGACAGGGGCACAGATACGCAGTATTTT. This encodes CASSLGDRGTDTQYF. Full variable domain (remainder filled in from reference TRBV28 and TRBJ2-3): DVKVTQSSRYLVKRTGEKVFLECVQDMDHENMFWYRQDPGLGLRLIYFSYDVKMKEKGDIPEGYSVSREKKERFSLILESASTNQTSMYLCASSLGDRGTDTQYFGPGTRLTVL.

The chain combines TRBV5-5 with TRBJ2-3; 7 bases agree with TRBD1. The CDR3 covers 14 residues. CDR1 and CDR2 from the germline V gene are SGHKS and YYEKEE (reference sequence). The junction had 4 bases not matched to a gene; V was cut back by 4 bases and J by 2 bases. The CDR3 region has the DNA TGTGCCAGCAGCCCAACAGGGGTCACAGATACGCAGTATTTT. It yields the protein CASSPTGVTDTQYF. The whole variable domain, remainder taken from reference TRBV5-5 and TRBJ2-3, is DAGVTQSPTHLIKTRGQQVTLRCSPISGHKSVSWYQQVLGQGPQFIFQYYEKEERGRGNFPDRFSARQFPNYSSELNVNALLLGDSALYLCASSPTGVTDTQYFGPGTRLTVL.